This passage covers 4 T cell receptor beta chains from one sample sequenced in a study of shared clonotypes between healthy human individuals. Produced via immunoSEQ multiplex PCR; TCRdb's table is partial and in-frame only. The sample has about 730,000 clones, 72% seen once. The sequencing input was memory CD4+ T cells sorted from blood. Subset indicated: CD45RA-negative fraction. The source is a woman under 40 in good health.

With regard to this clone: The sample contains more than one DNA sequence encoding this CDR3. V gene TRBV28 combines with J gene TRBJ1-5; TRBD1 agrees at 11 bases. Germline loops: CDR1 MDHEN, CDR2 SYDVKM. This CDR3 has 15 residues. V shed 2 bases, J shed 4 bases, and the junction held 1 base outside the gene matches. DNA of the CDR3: TGTGCCAGCAGTTTAGGGACAGGGGGAAATCAGCCCCAGCATTTT. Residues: CASSLGTGGNQPQHF. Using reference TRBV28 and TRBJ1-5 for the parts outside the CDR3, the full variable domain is DVKVTQSSRYLVKRTGEKVFLECVQDMDHENMFWYRQDPGLGLRLIYFSYDVKMKEKGDIPEGYSVSREKKERFSLILESASTNQTSMYLCASSLGTGGNQPQHFGDGTRLSIL.

CDR3 DNA: TGTGCCACCACCCACCTCCGGGCTAGCGGGCAGTACAATGAGCAGTTCTTC. Residues: CATTHLRASGQYNEQFF. This rearrangement joins TRBV15 to TRBJ2-1; 8 positions match TRBD2. The CDR3 consists of 17 residues. V lost 7 bases to trimming and J lost 4 bases; unmatched junction nucleotides: 15. Germline V gene lookup returns CDR1 LNHNV and CDR2 YYDKDF (reference sequence).

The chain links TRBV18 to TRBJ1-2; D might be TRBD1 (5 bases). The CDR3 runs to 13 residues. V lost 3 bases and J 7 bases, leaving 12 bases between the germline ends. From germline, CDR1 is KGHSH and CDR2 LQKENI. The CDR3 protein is CASSPSTDFGYTF. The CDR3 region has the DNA TGTGCCAGCTCACCCTCGACAGACTTTGGCTACACCTTC.

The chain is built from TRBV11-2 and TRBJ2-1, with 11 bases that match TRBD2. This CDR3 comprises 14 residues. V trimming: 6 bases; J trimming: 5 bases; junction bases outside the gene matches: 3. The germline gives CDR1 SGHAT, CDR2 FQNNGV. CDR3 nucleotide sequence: TGTGCCAGCAGGGTAGCGGGAGGGAACAATGAGCAGTTCTTC. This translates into CASRVAGGNNEQFF.